A selection of T cell receptor beta chains follows, all from one sample in a study of blood T cell repertoires in COVID-19. The method was immunoSEQ multiplex PCR; TCRdb's version includes in-frame clones alone and lacks a portion of them. Of 350,000 to 450,000 clones listed, roughly 87% were seen once; the top ten hold 5% to 6%. Material: PBMCs or T cells enriched from blood (not recorded which). Receptors were obtained from a woman aged 45 to 65 who had recovered from COVID-19. Each CDR3 is given with its conserved first and last residue. Fields, in order: clone size, V gene, J gene, D gene, CDR3 protein, CDR3 DNA. D genes are given only for firm matches. Expanded clones are given a class, and other clones once, few, many or no size at all.

clone_size: .
v_call: TRBV11-3
j_call: TRBJ2-2
d_call: TRBD2
cdr3_aa: CASSRTSGNTGELFF
cdr3_nt: TGTGCCAGCAGCCGGACTAGCGGTAACACCGGGGAGCTGTTTTTT

clone_size: .
v_call: TRBV18
j_call: TRBJ2-3
d_call: .
cdr3_aa: CASSQNRASTDTQYF
cdr3_nt: TGTGCCAGCTCACAAAACAGGGCTAGCACAGATACGCAGTATTTT

clone_size: .
v_call: TRBV7-9
j_call: TRBJ1-4
d_call: .
cdr3_aa: CASQRGATNEKLFF
cdr3_nt: TGTGCCAGCCAGCGGGGAGCAACTAATGAAAAACTGTTTTTT

clone_size: once
v_call: TRBV14
j_call: TRBJ2-1
d_call: .
cdr3_aa: CASSFGTSYYNEQFF
cdr3_nt: TGTGCCAGCAGTTTCGGAACTAGCTACTACAATGAGCAGTTCTTC

clone_size: .
v_call: TRBV7-2
j_call: TRBJ2-1
d_call: .
cdr3_aa: CASSLVGRIHEQFF
cdr3_nt: TGTGCCAGCAGCTTAGTTGGGCGTATCCATGAGCAGTTCTTC

clone_size: .
v_call: TRBV5-4
j_call: TRBJ1-4
d_call: TRBD1
cdr3_aa: CASSRDPDRVEEKLFF
cdr3_nt: TGTGCCAGCAGCCGAGACCCGGACAGGGTGGAGGAAAAACTGTTTTTT

clone_size: once
v_call: TRBV28
j_call: TRBJ1-4
d_call: .
cdr3_aa: CASRPGGAIEKLFF
cdr3_nt: TGTGCCAGCAGGCCGGGAGGCGCAATTGAAAAACTGTTTTTT

clone_size: .
v_call: TRBV5-1
j_call: TRBJ1-3
d_call: .
cdr3_aa: CASSSYEGNTIYF
cdr3_nt: TGCGCCAGCAGCTCGTACGAGGGAAACACCATATATTTT

clone_size: .
v_call: TRBV14
j_call: TRBJ1-4
d_call: .
cdr3_aa: CASSRMGAFNEKLFF
cdr3_nt: TGTGCCAGCAGCCGGATGGGAGCATTTAATGAAAAACTGTTTTTT

clone_size: .
v_call: TRBV5-5
j_call: TRBJ2-1
d_call: TRBD2
cdr3_aa: CASSPRLAGEDEQFF
cdr3_nt: TGTGCCAGCAGCCCTAGACTAGCGGGAGAAGATGAGCAGTTCTTC

clone_size: .
v_call: TRBV5-1
j_call: TRBJ1-3
d_call: .
cdr3_aa: CASSLGETNTIYF
cdr3_nt: TGCGCCAGCAGCTTGGGGGAGACCAACACCATATATTTT

clone_size: once
v_call: TRBV14
j_call: TRBJ1-4
d_call: .
cdr3_aa: CASRKDSLNEKLFF
cdr3_nt: TGTGCCAGCCGGAAGGACAGCCTTAATGAAAAACTGTTTTTT

clone_size: .
v_call: TRBV20-1
j_call: TRBJ1-4
d_call: TRBD1
cdr3_aa: CSASRTGGNEKLFF
cdr3_nt: TGCAGTGCTAGTCGGACAGGGGGGAATGAAAAACTGTTTTTT

clone_size: .
v_call: TRBV12-3/TRBV12-4
j_call: TRBJ1-2
d_call: .
cdr3_aa: CASSWTANYGYTF
cdr3_nt: TGTGCCAGCAGCTGGACAGCTAACTATGGCTACACCTTC

clone_size: once
v_call: TRBV20-1
j_call: TRBJ1-1
d_call: .
cdr3_aa: CSATRQDEAFF
cdr3_nt: TGCAGTGCTACCCGACAGGACGAAGCTTTCTTT

clone_size: .
v_call: TRBV9
j_call: TRBJ2-3
d_call: TRBD2
cdr3_aa: CASSILAGGSDTQYF
cdr3_nt: TGTGCCAGCAGCATTCTAGCGGGGGGTTCAGATACGCAGTATTTT

clone_size: .
v_call: TRBV5-5
j_call: TRBJ2-2
d_call: .
cdr3_aa: CASSLAWTVNTGELFF
cdr3_nt: TGTGCCAGCAGCTTGGCCTGGACAGTGAACACCGGGGAGCTGTTTTTT

clone_size: .
v_call: TRBV5-1
j_call: TRBJ2-5
d_call: .
cdr3_aa: CASSLDREGETQYF
cdr3_nt: TGCGCCAGCAGCTTGGACAGGGAGGGAGAGACCCAGTACTTC

clone_size: .
v_call: TRBV6-2/TRBV6-3
j_call: TRBJ2-7
d_call: .
cdr3_aa: CASSYRGYEQYF
cdr3_nt: TGTGCCAGCAGTTACAGGGGGTACGAGCAGTACTTC

clone_size: .
v_call: TRBV4-3
j_call: TRBJ1-4
d_call: .
cdr3_aa: CASSQVTATNEKLFF
cdr3_nt: TGCGCCAGCAGCCAAGTAACTGCAACTAATGAAAAACTGTTTTTT

clone_size: .
v_call: TRBV5-4
j_call: TRBJ1-2
d_call: .
cdr3_aa: CASSLGPPGGDGYTF
cdr3_nt: TGTGCCAGCAGCTTGGGGCCTCCGGGGGGAGACGGCTACACCTTC

clone_size: .
v_call: TRBV5-6
j_call: TRBJ2-7
d_call: TRBD1
cdr3_aa: CASTGTGTSYEQYF
cdr3_nt: TGTGCCAGCACCGGGACAGGGACCTCCTACGAGCAGTACTTC

clone_size: .
v_call: TRBV5-1
j_call: TRBJ1-6
d_call: .
cdr3_aa: CASSLESLNNSPLHF
cdr3_nt: TGCGCCAGCAGCTTGGAATCCCTTAATAATTCACCCCTCCACTTT

clone_size: .
v_call: TRBV19
j_call: TRBJ2-7
d_call: TRBD1
cdr3_aa: CASRNSGGRDEQYF
cdr3_nt: TGTGCCAGTAGAAATTCAGGGGGTCGGGACGAGCAGTACTTC

clone_size: .
v_call: TRBV7-2
j_call: TRBJ2-7
d_call: .
cdr3_aa: CASSFGVESSSYEQYF
cdr3_nt: TGTGCCAGCAGCTTCGGGGTCGAATCTAGCTCCTACGAGCAGTACTTC

clone_size: .
v_call: TRBV30
j_call: TRBJ1-1
d_call: .
cdr3_aa: CAWTHTQNTEAFF
cdr3_nt: TGTGCCTGGACTCATACACAGAACACTGAAGCTTTCTTT

clone_size: .
v_call: TRBV7-2
j_call: TRBJ2-7
d_call: .
cdr3_aa: CASSPIELLDEQYF
cdr3_nt: TGTGCCAGCAGCCCTATTGAATTGTTGGACGAGCAGTACTTC

clone_size: .
v_call: TRBV5-1
j_call: TRBJ2-3
d_call: .
cdr3_aa: CASSPGSTDTQYF
cdr3_nt: TGCGCCAGCAGCCCCGGGAGCACAGATACGCAGTATTTT

clone_size: .
v_call: TRBV19
j_call: TRBJ1-2
d_call: .
cdr3_aa: CASSIYQRGYGYTF
cdr3_nt: TGTGCCAGTAGTATATACCAGCGGGGATATGGCTACACCTTC

clone_size: .
v_call: TRBV6-2/TRBV6-3
j_call: TRBJ1-5
d_call: .
cdr3_aa: CASSYSYTPGNQPQHF
cdr3_nt: TGTGCCAGCAGTTACTCGTATACCCCAGGGAATCAGCCCCAGCATTTT

clone_size: .
v_call: TRBV15
j_call: TRBJ2-5
d_call: .
cdr3_aa: CATRRSMGGDQYF
cdr3_nt: TGTGCCACCAGGAGAAGTATGGGGGGTGACCAGTACTTC